Listed below are T cell receptor beta chains from one sample, sequenced in a study of cytomegalovirus exposure and HLA in healthy donors. Assay: immunoSEQ multiplex PCR; the TCRdb copy retains only in-frame clones and omits some. The sample shows about 130,000 clones, roughly three quarters of them seen only once. Sequencing was carried out using PBMCs. These receptors came from a man aged 25 to 40 in good health and CMV-seronegative. The CDR3 runs from the conserved cysteine through the conserved F or W. Fields, in order: V gene, J gene, clone size, D gene, CDR3 protein, CDR3 DNA. D genes are given only for firm matches. Size tells how often a clone was seen (once, few, many) or the class of an expanded clone, and some rows leave it out.

v_gene: TRBV18; j_gene: TRBJ2-1; abundance: -; d_gene: TRBD2; CDR3aa: CASQKTPGASGRNGGEQFF; CDR3nt: TGTGCCAGCCAAAAAACACCAGGCGCTAGCGGGAGGAATGGTGGTGAGCAGTTCTTC
v_gene: TRBV5-1; j_gene: TRBJ1-1; abundance: -; d_gene: -; CDR3aa: CASSPPDSSTEAFF; CDR3nt: TGCGCCAGCAGCCCACCCGACAGTAGCACTGAAGCTTTCTTT
v_gene: TRBV19; j_gene: TRBJ1-5; abundance: -; d_gene: TRBD1; CDR3aa: CASSTGQGSNQPQHF; CDR3nt: TGTGCCAGTAGCACAGGACAGGGGAGCAATCAGCCCCAGCATTTT
v_gene: TRBV7-3; j_gene: TRBJ2-1; abundance: -; d_gene: TRBD2; CDR3aa: CASSLSGRGGSGRLAYNEQFF; CDR3nt: TGTGCCAGCAGCTTAAGTGGTCGGGGGGGTAGCGGGAGGCTTGCCTACAATGAGCAGTTCTTC
v_gene: TRBV10-3; j_gene: TRBJ2-1; abundance: -; d_gene: TRBD1; CDR3aa: CATTRDSSYNEQFF; CDR3nt: TGTGCCACCACAAGGGACAGCTCCTACAATGAGCAGTTCTTC
v_gene: TRBV2; j_gene: TRBJ2-3; abundance: -; d_gene: TRBD2; CDR3aa: CALTSRGLAGDFRDTQYF; CDR3nt: TGTGCCCTCACTTCTCGTGGACTAGCGGGAGATTTTAGAGATACGCAGTATTTT
v_gene: TRBV10-1; j_gene: TRBJ2-1; abundance: -; d_gene: TRBD2; CDR3aa: CASSEEGLAGPYNEQFF; CDR3nt: TGCGCCAGCAGTGAGGAGGGACTAGCGGGACCCTACAATGAGCAGTTCTTC
v_gene: TRBV18; j_gene: TRBJ2-1; abundance: -; d_gene: TRBD2; CDR3aa: CASSLAGISYNEQFF; CDR3nt: TGTGCCAGCTCACTAGCGGGGATCTCCTACAATGAGCAGTTCTTC
v_gene: TRBV7-9; j_gene: TRBJ2-3; abundance: -; d_gene: -; CDR3aa: CASSRSDYSTDTQYF; CDR3nt: TGTGCCAGCAGCCGGTCGGACTATAGCACAGATACGCAGTATTTT
v_gene: TRBV18; j_gene: TRBJ2-2; abundance: once; d_gene: TRBD1; CDR3aa: CASSVGQSPGELFF; CDR3nt: TGTGCCAGCTCAGTGGGACAGTCACCCGGGGAGCTGTTTTTT
v_gene: TRBV30; j_gene: TRBJ2-5; abundance: few; d_gene: TRBD1; CDR3aa: CAWSAGGFLETQYF; CDR3nt: TGTGCCTGGAGTGCAGGGGGCTTCCTAGAGACCCAGTACTTC
v_gene: TRBV28; j_gene: TRBJ2-6; abundance: once; d_gene: TRBD2; CDR3aa: CASTGLAGRANVLTF; CDR3nt: TGTGCCAGTACCGGGCTAGCGGGTCGGGCCAACGTCCTGACTTTC
v_gene: TRBV19; j_gene: TRBJ1-3; abundance: few; d_gene: -; CDR3aa: CASSPSTVNTIYF; CDR3nt: TGTGCCAGTAGTCCTAGTACCGTAAACACCATATATTTT
v_gene: TRBV5-4; j_gene: TRBJ2-7; abundance: -; d_gene: TRBD2; CDR3aa: CASSLAGGGIYEQYF; CDR3nt: TGTGCCAGCAGCTTGGCTGGGGGAGGGATCTACGAGCAGTACTTC
v_gene: TRBV18; j_gene: TRBJ2-5; abundance: -; d_gene: TRBD1; CDR3aa: CASGTGERETQYF; CDR3nt: TGTGCCAGCGGGACAGGGGAGAGAGAGACCCAGTACTTC